This is a list of T cell receptor beta chains from one sample in a study of blood T cell repertoires in COVID-19. The method was immunoSEQ multiplex PCR; TCRdb's version includes in-frame clones alone and lacks a portion of them. The sample includes fewer than 450,000 clones, approximately 88% of them seen just once. The source material was PBMCs or T cells enriched from blood (not recorded which). The source is a woman between 40 and 50 years old with acute COVID-19. Each CDR3 is given with its conserved first and last residue. Fields, in order: J gene, V gene, clone size, D gene, CDR3 DNA, CDR3 protein. D genes are given only for firm matches. Where a row states a size, it is once, few, many or the class of an expanded clone; other rows omit it.

J: TRBJ1-2
V: TRBV5-4
size: .
D: TRBD1
DNA: TGTGCCAGCAGGGGCGGGACAGTCTATGGCTACACCTTC
CDR3: CASRGGTVYGYTF

J: TRBJ1-2
V: TRBV2
size: .
D: TRBD1
DNA: TGTGCCAGCAGTGCAACAGGGGAAACCCGGGTCACCTTC
CDR3: CASSATGETRVTF

J: TRBJ2-2
V: TRBV29-1
size: .
D: .
DNA: TGCAGCGCCCCGGGACAAGCGAACACCGGGGAGCTGTTTTTT
CDR3: CSAPGQANTGELFF

J: TRBJ1-4
V: TRBV2
size: .
D: .
DNA: TGTGCCAGCATCCTTTTCGAAAAACTGTTTTTT
CDR3: CASILFEKLFF

J: TRBJ1-2
V: TRBV11-2
size: .
D: TRBD1
DNA: TGTGCCAGCAGCTTAGATCGGGACAGGGGGTTTGGCTACACCTTC
CDR3: CASSLDRDRGFGYTF

J: TRBJ1-6
V: TRBV6-6
size: .
D: .
DNA: TGTGCCAGCAGTTCGTTTAGGGGGGGCCCTGCGGCACCCCTCCACTTT
CDR3: CASSSFRGGPAAPLHF

J: TRBJ1-1
V: TRBV4-1
size: .
D: .
DNA: TGCGCCAGCAGCTCACAGCCGGGGGTGTTTACTGAAGCTTTCTTT
CDR3: CASSSQPGVFTEAFF

J: TRBJ2-7
V: TRBV27
size: .
D: TRBD1
DNA: TGTGCCAGCAGTTTAACCCAGGACAGGCTACTCTACGAGCAGTACTTC
CDR3: CASSLTQDRLLYEQYF

J: TRBJ1-6
V: TRBV25-1
size: .
D: .
DNA: TGTGCCAGCAGTGAGCAGGGCGACGGGTCACCCCTCCACTTT
CDR3: CASSEQGDGSPLHF

J: TRBJ2-5
V: TRBV5-1
size: .
D: .
DNA: TGCGCCAGCAGCTTACTAGGGGGAGGGCAAGAGACCCAGTACTTC
CDR3: CASSLLGGGQETQYF

J: TRBJ1-5
V: TRBV24-1
size: .
D: .
DNA: TGTGCCACCAGTCCCCTCGGGGGACAGCCCCAGCATTTT
CDR3: CATSPLGGQPQHF

J: TRBJ1-5
V: TRBV3-1/TRBV3-2
size: .
D: .
DNA: TGTGCCAGCAGCCAAGGACAAGGCTTTTTGAAGCCCCAGCATTTT
CDR3: CASSQGQGFLKPQHF

J: TRBJ1-2
V: TRBV9
size: .
D: .
DNA: TGTGCCAGCAGCGCCAAACCCACAGCCCTTAACTATGGCTACACCTTC
CDR3: CASSAKPTALNYGYTF

J: TRBJ2-2
V: TRBV9
size: once
D: TRBD2
DNA: TGTGCCAGCAGCAGCAAGCGGGGGGAACCAACGAACACCGGGGAGCTGTTTTTT
CDR3: CASSSKRGEPTNTGELFF

J: TRBJ1-3
V: TRBV9
size: .
D: .
DNA: TGTGCCAGCAGCGTAACCGGACAGTCGAACTCTGGAAACACCATATATTTT
CDR3: CASSVTGQSNSGNTIYF

J: TRBJ1-1
V: TRBV19
size: .
D: TRBD1
DNA: TGTGCCAGTAGTATACCCCCGTGGACAGGGGGCACTGAAGCTTTCTTT
CDR3: CASSIPPWTGGTEAFF

J: TRBJ1-5
V: TRBV6-2/TRBV6-3
size: .
D: .
DNA: TGTGCCAGCAGATACTGGCTGCATCAGCCCCAGCATTTT
CDR3: CASRYWLHQPQHF

J: TRBJ2-7
V: TRBV7-9
size: .
D: .
DNA: TGTGCCAGCAGCTTAGAACGGGAGTCAGGGTTTCTCTACGAGCAGTACTTC
CDR3: CASSLERESGFLYEQYF

J: TRBJ1-2
V: TRBV5-4
size: few
D: .
DNA: TGTGCCAGCAGCTTGGGTCACAGGGACTATGGCTACACCTTC
CDR3: CASSLGHRDYGYTF

J: TRBJ1-5
V: TRBV5-4
size: .
D: .
DNA: TGTGCCAGCTCCGGGGGGAGGGATCAGCCCCAGCATTTT
CDR3: CASSGGRDQPQHF

J: TRBJ2-7
V: TRBV5-1
size: .
D: TRBD1
DNA: TGCGCCAGCAGCTCCAGGACAGGGGGCGAGCAGTACTTC
CDR3: CASSSRTGGEQYF

J: TRBJ2-7
V: TRBV7-9
size: .
D: .
DNA: TGTGCCAGCAGCTTAGTACGGGGGGCCTACTCCTACGAGCAGTACTTC
CDR3: CASSLVRGAYSYEQYF

J: TRBJ2-7
V: TRBV15
size: .
D: .
DNA: TGTGCCACCAGCGACCTCCCGACACTGTCCTCCTACGAGCAGTACTTC
CDR3: CATSDLPTLSSYEQYF

J: TRBJ1-1
V: TRBV27
size: .
D: TRBD1
DNA: TGTGCCAGCAGTTTAGGTGGGGACAGGGAGGAGTTCTTT
CDR3: CASSLGGDREEFF

J: TRBJ2-3
V: TRBV7-6
size: .
D: TRBD1
DNA: TGTGCCAGCAGGGAACAGGGGGCAGTCACAGATACGCAGTATTTT
CDR3: CASREQGAVTDTQYF

J: TRBJ2-5
V: TRBV19
size: .
D: TRBD1
DNA: TGTGCCAGTAGTAATGACAGGGGAGCATGGGAGACCCAGTACTTC
CDR3: CASSNDRGAWETQYF

J: TRBJ2-7
V: TRBV14
size: .
D: TRBD2
DNA: TGTGCCAGCAGCCACCGGATGGGTAGGACTAGCGGTACCTACGAGCAGTACTTC
CDR3: CASSHRMGRTSGTYEQYF

J: TRBJ1-1
V: TRBV11-2
size: .
D: TRBD1
DNA: TGTGCCAGCAGCTTAGATGGGACAGTTGAAGCTTTCTTT
CDR3: CASSLDGTVEAFF

J: TRBJ1-1
V: TRBV29-1
size: .
D: .
DNA: TGCAGCGTTTCCGGACAGCTGAACACTGAAGCTTTCTTT
CDR3: CSVSGQLNTEAFF

J: TRBJ2-7
V: TRBV2
size: .
D: .
DNA: TGTGCCAGCAGTGATGACAGCGTCCACGAGCAGTACTTC
CDR3: CASSDDSVHEQYF

J: TRBJ1-4
V: TRBV24-1
size: .
D: .
DNA: TGTGCCACCAGTGATCCCAATAATGAAAAACTGTTTTTT
CDR3: CATSDPNNEKLFF

J: TRBJ1-2
V: TRBV5-4
size: .
D: TRBD1
DNA: TGTGCCACTCTTCCGACAGGGATGGATGGCTACACCTTC
CDR3: CATLPTGMDGYTF

J: TRBJ2-1
V: TRBV12-5
size: .
D: TRBD2
DNA: TGTGCTAGTGGATCAAGCGGGGGTTGGGAGCAGTTCTTC
CDR3: CASGSSGGWEQFF

J: TRBJ1-2
V: TRBV6-5
size: .
D: TRBD1
DNA: TGTGCCAGCAGTTGGTCCGGGACAGGGGTAGGCTACACCTTC
CDR3: CASSWSGTGVGYTF

J: TRBJ1-5
V: TRBV18
size: once
D: .
DNA: TGTGCCAGCTCACCTGCCGGGGGGTTCAATCAGCCCCAGCATTTT
CDR3: CASSPAGGFNQPQHF

J: TRBJ1-5
V: TRBV12-3/TRBV12-4
size: .
D: .
DNA: TGTGCCAGCAGTCCCCCATGGGGCGGGCCCCAGCATTTT
CDR3: CASSPPWGGPQHF

J: TRBJ1-3
V: TRBV3-1/TRBV3-2
size: .
D: TRBD1
DNA: TGTGCCAGCAGACAGGGGGGTGGAAACACCATATATTTT
CDR3: CASRQGGGNTIYF

J: TRBJ1-1
V: TRBV5-1
size: .
D: .
DNA: TGCGCCAGCAGTAGCCAGCAGGCAGGGACTGAAGCTTTCTTT
CDR3: CASSSQQAGTEAFF

J: TRBJ2-1
V: TRBV3-1/TRBV3-2
size: .
D: TRBD2
DNA: TGTGCCAGCAGCCTACCGGGACTAGCATCCAATGAGCAGTTCTTC
CDR3: CASSLPGLASNEQFF

J: TRBJ2-5
V: TRBV5-6
size: .
D: .
DNA: TGTGCCAGCAGCTTGGTCCGAGCGGCACAAGAGACCCAGTACTTC
CDR3: CASSLVRAAQETQYF

J: TRBJ2-1
V: TRBV28
size: few
D: .
DNA: TGTGCCAGCAGCCTTACGGGGGGCCTAGACAATGAGCAGTTCTTC
CDR3: CASSLTGGLDNEQFF

J: TRBJ1-6
V: TRBV27
size: few
D: .
DNA: TGTGCCAGCAGTGGGGGGGGGAGCTCCTATAATTCACCCCTCCACTTT
CDR3: CASSGGGSSYNSPLHF

J: TRBJ1-5
V: TRBV11-2
size: .
D: .
DNA: TGTGCCAGCAGCTTAGAGGGGGCGCATCAGCCCCAGCATTTT
CDR3: CASSLEGAHQPQHF

J: TRBJ1-6
V: TRBV11-2
size: .
D: TRBD1
DNA: TGTGCCAGCAGCTTAGTAGACAGGGGAAATTCACCCCTCCACTTT
CDR3: CASSLVDRGNSPLHF

J: TRBJ1-2
V: TRBV25-1
size: once
D: TRBD1
DNA: TGTGCCAGCGAAGGACAGGGGAAATATGGCTACACCTTC
CDR3: CASEGQGKYGYTF

J: TRBJ2-3
V: TRBV4-1
size: .
D: TRBD2
DNA: TGCGCCAGCAGCCAAACCTATACTAGCGGGGGGGCGTCAGATACGCAGTATTTT
CDR3: CASSQTYTSGGASDTQYF

J: TRBJ1-6
V: TRBV6-5
size: .
D: .
DNA: TGTGCCAGCAGTTACTCCTCCGAGTTCTATAATTCACCCCTCCACTTT
CDR3: CASSYSSEFYNSPLHF